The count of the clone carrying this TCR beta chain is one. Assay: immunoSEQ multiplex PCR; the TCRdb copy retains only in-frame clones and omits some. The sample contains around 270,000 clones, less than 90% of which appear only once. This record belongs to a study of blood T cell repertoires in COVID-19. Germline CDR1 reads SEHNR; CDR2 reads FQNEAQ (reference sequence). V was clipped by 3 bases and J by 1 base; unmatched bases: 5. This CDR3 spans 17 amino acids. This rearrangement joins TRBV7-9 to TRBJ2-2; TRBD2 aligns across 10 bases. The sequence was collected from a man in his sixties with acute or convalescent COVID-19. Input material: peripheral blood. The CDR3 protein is CASSFSGGDMNTGELFF. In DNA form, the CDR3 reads TGTGCCAGCAGCTTCAGCGGGGGGGACATGAACACCGGGGAGCTGTTTTTT.